This T cell receptor beta chain appears in the sequencing data of a study of cytomegalovirus exposure and HLA in healthy donors (TCRdb year 2017). At the level of the whole study: According to an earlier analysis of 587 of the donors, some 180 million T cells yielded some 120 million unique TCR beta sequences and around 280 Gb of sequence data. Roughly 320 gigabases of sequencing data and 70 million to 95 million unique TCR sequences made up an early release that covered fewer than 650 HLA-typed donors. Of the roughly 410 genotyped donors, approximately 80% were placed in the genetic ancestry cluster associated with self-reported Caucasian donors. The study was designed to test whether signatures of past pathogen exposure could be identified by cataloging public T cell receptors. The T cell repertoires of under 750 subjects were profiled by immunosequencing and related to cytomegalovirus serostatus. Besides the first cohort of more than 650 subjects, a separate validation cohort made up of 90 to 150 different subjects was used. To predict cytomegalovirus infection status, the study brought together high-throughput TCR immunosequencing, statistical association of individual TCRs with disease status, and machine learning. In a later analysis, previously published TCR beta repertoires from 550 to 750 donors were re-analyzed and high-resolution HLA genotyping was added so that TCR occurrence patterns could be studied. In the later analysis, no new phenotypic data were used to find candidate immune exposures; instead, reliance was placed on TCR beta sequences and their occurrence across donors. To decide whether each TCR beta V gene segment behaved as functional or pseudogenic, an earlier analysis of some 600 of the donors relied on high-throughput TCR beta sequencing. Donor age, sex, ethnicity and CMV serostatus were collected together with the repertoire data. In a later genetic analysis, genome-wide SNP genotypes for about three fifths of the 666 donors were used, and that subset was treated as a discovery cohort. Every repertoire in the discovery cohort had been generated on one and the same sequencing platform. HLA typing covered class I and class II loci at four-digit resolution. Typing coverage differed by locus: A, B, C, DRB1 and DQB1 were typed in about 620-640 donors, DQA1 in 500 to 550, DPA1 in over 600, and DPB1 in approximately 450. Because of strong linkage in the cohort, five DR-DQ haplotypes were treated as single units for association and clustering. Among approximately 370 genotyped donors of the cohort, an average of roughly 230,000 unique TCR beta nucleotide sequences was sequenced per donor, of which approximately 19% were non-productive.

About this clone itself: This receptor's antigen is unknown. Per-base qualities were not stored, and no clone one base away is much larger.

The germline V gene (reference sequence) yields WNHNN for CDR1 and SYGVQD for CDR2. Measured from the cysteine to the phenylalanine, the CDR3 is 14 residues long. Only the CDR3 portion is preserved as DNA: 42 bases, with reading frame beginning at the first base. Unmatched junction bases come to 7, with V trimmed by 6 bases and J by 4 bases. The cohort was made up of 650 to 700 healthy bone marrow donors. All cohort members were sampled while nominally healthy, although unrecorded immune exposures were likely present. The donor tested CMV seronegative, placing the donor among the roughly 350 seronegative members of the cohort. Every donor gave a peripheral blood sample, and the peripheral blood mononuclear cells from that sample were used for TCR beta sequencing. The Qiagen DNeasy Blood Extraction Kit was used to extract genomic DNA from the blood cell samples. The protocol used for the library was the immunoSEQ multiplex PCR assay. For the multiplex PCR, a mixture combining 60 forward primers for TCR Vbeta segments and 13 reverse primers for TCR Jbeta segments was used. A multiplex PCR assay on genomic DNA amplified the CDR3 region of rearranged TCR beta genes. On the Illumina HiSeq System, the amplified TCR beta libraries were sequenced as 87-base-pair reads. On the authors' methods: A later analysis tallied tens of millions of unique TCR beta chains across the 666 repertoires, and approximately 11 million of those chains were shared by two or more donors. To remove PCR and sequencing errors, raw reads were error-corrected and collapsed into unique sequences using a nearest-neighbor algorithm that merged closely related sequences. V, D and J gene segments were assigned by aligning CDR3 sequences to IMGT reference sequences. For a sequence to be retained, at least a six-nucleotide match to both a V gene segment and a J gene segment was required. Rearrangements were called productive when the CDR3 lacked stop codons and stayed in frame with V and J; all others were non-productive. Following IMGT convention, CDR3 was defined as the stretch from the second conserved V-encoded cysteine to the conserved J-encoded phenylalanine. Sequences without an unambiguous match to a single V gene segment were excluded from the earlier analysis of 450 to 650 of the donors. An earlier analysis of 587 of the donors classified V segments as functional when productive rearrangements were above 56.7% and as segregating when the standard deviation between donors was above 5%. To diagnose cytomegalovirus status from the catalog of TCR beta chain sequences, a statistical classification framework was built. A later analysis assigned V and J genes by comparing TCR nucleotide sequences with IMGT/GENE-DB human TR gene sequences. In a later analysis, CDR3 sequences and most-parsimonious VDJ recombination scenarios were assigned using the TCRdist pipeline. In a later analysis, each TCR beta chain was defined by its CDR3 amino acid sequence together with its V-gene family, and reads lacking a unique V-gene family were excluded. A later analysis removed 592 highly shared, low-generation-probability nucleotide sequences to deal with suspected cross-contamination and a sequencing artifact. A later analysis calculated a clonal expansion index for each public chain from normalized within-repertoire ranks of inferred template counts. A later analysis computed generation probabilities with a VDJ recombination model fitted to out-of-frame rearrangements, and checked the results against IGoR. A later analysis scored TCR-TCR, TCR-HLA and TCR-CMV co-occurrence with hypergeometric tests, applying a repertoire-size bias correction to TCR pairs. To estimate false discovery rates, a later analysis permuted the HLA or CMV assignments 20 times. In a later analysis, co-occurring TCRs were grouped using DBSCAN, with TCRdist sequence similarity added in when clustering inside HLA-allele-positive subsets. Repertoires with fewer than 30,000 or more than 120,000 public chains, plus five repertoires with anomalous nucleotide sharing, were excluded from co-occurrence clustering. The immuneACCESS repertoire file appears here via TCRdb, limited to in-frame rearrangements. These files lack a portion of the clones; in checked studies, under half of the deficit traces to unresolved V genes, and the cause of the others is not known. V, J and clone size reflect that table, while D and trimming were determined from the DNA. The sample table holds 200,000 to 250,000 clones, of which roughly 84% were seen once. The ten largest make up 1.4% of the sample.

Findings and caveats that apply to the study as a whole: In the study, 150 to 200 TCR beta chains were listed as associated with cytomegalovirus. Most TCR sequences were seen in very few donors, while some public TCRs were found in many individuals. Several of the top co-occurrence clusters appeared to be linked to parvovirus B19, influenza, CMV and Epstein-Barr virus, according to a later analysis. The authors suggested that the approach could potentially be extended to other disease states and immunological phenotypes. Three of the identified cytomegalovirus-associated TCR beta chains were confirmed in vitro to be specific for cytomegalovirus antigens. A group of highly shared sequence variants was considered likely to be a technical artifact of the sequencing pipeline. Compared with the approximately 600-donor mean, donors in an Asian-associated ancestry cluster had fewer N-insertions in productive TCRs, according to a later genetic analysis. In a later analysis, 16,951 TCR beta sequences were associated with specific HLA alleles at a false discovery rate of 0.05. In a later analysis, the rate of TCR association differed among HLA loci, with DRB1 alleles having the most associated TCRs and HLA-C alleles having the fewest. A later analysis found that most CMV-associated TCR beta chains appeared HLA-restricted, with HLA associations seemingly driven largely by CMV exposure. The classifier was reported to diagnose cytomegalovirus status with high specificity and sensitivity in both the original and validation cohorts. Sequencing depth was assumed to be roughly uniform across donors in the presence/absence analyses, though that assumption may not hold. A further reported finding was that TCR beta sequences accurately predicted the HLA-A and HLA-B alleles for most subjects in the first cohort. For the cohort, immune exposure information was limited to CMV serostatus. A later genetic analysis associated a missense DCLRE1C variant with V-gene and J-gene trimming of TCR beta chains, and an independent cohort replicated the association. The earlier analysis of approximately 590 of the donors excluded roughly 17 rarely observed V segments, including chromosome 9 orphons, because counts were too low. Some IMGT-functional V segments, including TRBV6-2 and TRBV6-3, could not be told apart with the 87-base-pair reads, so those segments were excluded. Strong co-occurrence of HLA alleles, especially DR and DQ, made assigning TCR associations to individual alleles difficult. The cohort was sequenced for TCR beta chains only, and without alpha or paired-chain data the features that could be detected were limited. An earlier analysis of 450 to 750 of the donors showed that most TCR beta V segments appeared in productive rearrangements either about 90% or about 30% of the time, which broadly matched IMGT annotations. Compared with equally common non-associated chains, HLA-associated TCR beta chains in a later analysis were more clonally expanded and had lower generation probabilities. Correlated functional status among segregating V segments might reflect linkage disequilibrium, but an unknown experimental factor could not be ruled out. Because some donors lacked HLA typing at each locus, the association tests relied only on the typed subset.

Recombination connected TRBV10-1 to TRBJ2-5, and TRBD1 matches 8 of the central bases. Sequencing input: PBMCs. The receptor was derived from a girl aged 5-17 years in good health and CMV-seronegative. The nucleotides read TGCGCCAGCAGAAGACACGGACAGGGAGAGACCCAGTACTTC. This encodes CASRRHGQGETQYF.